The clone carrying this T cell receptor beta chain was picked up a small number of times. V lost 8 bases, J lost 7 bases, and 13 bases stayed unmatched. This CDR3 has 14 residues. Germline CDR1 is MNHEY and CDR2 is SVGAGI. In the source study's methods: Using reference gene primer amplification, nucleated cell counts were estimated. Clones were read by immunoSEQ multiplex PCR, and TCRdb kept only the in-frame ones, dropping some. V and J calls and clone size are given by that table; D and trimming were obtained from the DNA. The sample carries over 90,000 clones, more than 85% recorded once. The sample comes from a study of blood T cell repertoires in COVID-19. On the study more broadly: Both acute and convalescent COVID-19 samples were obtained from the United States, Italy and Spain. PBMCs, B-cell-depleted T cells, or T cells provided the cDNA or gDNA that made up the material.

The chain recombines TRBV6-5 with TRBJ2-7, with TRBD1 matching 8 bases. Material: peripheral blood. The TCR was taken from a man in his forties or fifties with active or convalescent COVID-19. Here the CDR3 reads CASWRGQGAGEQYF. The CDR3 coding sequence is TGTGCCAGCTGGAGGGGGCAGGGGGCAGGAGAGCAGTACTTC.